One and the same sample provided the 20 T cell receptor beta chains below, sequenced in a study of blood T cell repertoires in COVID-19 (dated by TCRdb to 2018 to 2021). Library method: the immunoSEQ multiplex PCR assay. TCRdb took this table from immuneACCESS and kept in-frame rearrangements with V and J called. Such tables lack part of the clones; where checked against another copy, unresolved V genes explain under half of the gap, and the rest is unexplained. Within this sample are 150,000 to 200,000 clones, with 80% to 85% of them counted one time only. The ten biggest clones cover 10% to 15% of the sample. The specimen was PBMCs or T cells enriched from blood (not recorded which). The origin of the receptors is a woman aged 60-70 years who had recovered from COVID-19.

This clone has more than one count but fewer than ten. The V and J genes are TRBV28 and TRBJ1-6; 8 bases map to TRBD1. This CDR3 comprises 15 residues. V was pared by 6 bases and J by 7 bases, with 8 bases of the junction left unmatched. The germline CDR1 and CDR2 sequences are MDHEN and SYDVKM. CDR3 DNA sequence: TGTGCCAGCAGCCAGGGACAGGTACTAAATTCACCCCTCCACTTT. Translation gives CASSQGQVLNSPLHF. The full variable domain, its missing parts supplied by reference TRBV28 and TRBJ1-6, is DVKVTQSSRYLVKRTGEKVFLECVQDMDHENMFWYRQDPGLGLRLIYFSYDVKMKEKGDIPEGYSVSREKKERFSLILESASTNQTSMYLCASSQGQVLNSPLHFGNGTRLTVT.

This clone has only one observation. The chain links TRBV2 to TRBJ1-4, with 9 nucleotides matching TRBD1. V lost 6 bases and J lost 7; bases outside the gene matches: 6. Germline-derived CDR1 and CDR2 are SNHLY and FYNNEI. CDR3 length: 14 amino acids. CDR3 sequence: CASRSGQGGEKLFF. The CDR3 DNA is TGTGCCAGCAGGTCGGGACAGGGTGGTGAAAAACTGTTTTTT.

V usage is TRBV7-9 and J usage is TRBJ1-1; D unresolved. V dropped 7 bases and J dropped 0 bases, with 15 bases sitting between them. CDR1 and CDR2 from the germline V gene are SEHNR and FQNEAQ (reference sequence). CDR3 length equals 15 residues. The CDR3 sequence is CASTRGQNLNTEAFF. The DNA of the CDR3 is TGTGCCAGCACCCGAGGGCAGAATCTGAACACTGAAGCTTTCTTT.

The chain combines TRBV18 with TRBJ2-7; TRBD2 is a possible D gene (5 bases). Germline CDR1 reads KGHSH; CDR2 reads LQKENI. Trimming removed 2 bases from V and 5 bases from J, with 25 bases in between. This CDR3 comprises 18 residues. The CDR3 DNA is TGTGCCAGCTCACCAATTGTTTCTACGGGGAGTTTGGTCCACGAGCAGTACTTC. Residues: CASSPIVSTGSLVHEQYF.

A word on this clone: Relative to the germline gene, one junction end is altered; a read error may explain this. The gene calls are TRBV19 and TRBJ1-2, with D perhaps TRBD1 (6 bases). Germline CDR1 is LNHDA and CDR2 is SQIVND (reference sequence). The CDR3 loop spans 16 amino acids. CDR3 nucleotide sequence: TGTGTCAGTAGTACCCTACAGGGACGGGGCGACTATGGCTACACCTTC. Translated: CVSSTLQGRGDYGYTF. The complete variable domain, with remaining parts taken from reference TRBV19 and TRBJ1-2, reads DGGITQSPKYLFRKEGQNVTLSCEQNLNHDAMYWYRQDPGQGLRLIYYSQIVNDFQKGDIAEGYSVSREKKESFPLTVTSAQKNPTAFYLCVSSTLQGRGDYGYTFGSGTRLTVV.

This clone was observed once. The genes are TRBV3-1 (or the pseudogene TRBV3-2) and TRBJ2-7; 11 bases line up with TRBD2. V lost 3 bases, J lost 0 bases, and 7 bases stayed unmatched. Germline values: CDR1 LGHDT, CDR2 YNNKEL (reference sequence). The CDR3 covers 17 residues. This CDR3 reads CASSHRPGTSGSYEQYF. CDR3 nucleotides: TGTGCCAGCAGCCACCGTCCCGGGACTAGCGGCTCCTACGAGCAGTACTTC.

V gene TRBV24-1 combines with J gene TRBJ1-2, with a tentative D call TRBD1 (5 bases). V was trimmed by 4 bases and J by 5 bases, leaving 19 bases between them. CDR1 is KGHDR, CDR2 SFDVKD, per germline. The CDR3 has 16 amino acids. CDR3 amino acids: CATSEPEGDGTYGYTF. The DNA for the CDR3 is TGTGCCACCAGTGAACCCGAGGGAGACGGGACTTATGGCTACACCTTC.

This clone was counted a single time. The chain employs TRBV5-1 and TRBJ2-1, with a tentative D call TRBD1 (5 bases). This CDR3 comprises 13 residues. Per the germline V gene, CDR1 is SGHRS and CDR2 is YFSETQ. Trimming removed 4 bases from V and 4 bases from J, with 9 bases in between. CDR3 DNA: TGCGCCAGCAGCCCTGACAGATACAATGAGCAGTTCTTC. It specifies CASSPDRYNEQFF. The full variable domain, in which reference TRBV5-1 and TRBJ2-1 provide the parts outside the CDR3, is KAGVTQTPRYLIKTRGQQVTLSCSPISGHRSVSWYQQTPGQGLQFLFEYFSETQRNKGNFPGRFSGRQFSNSRSEMNVSTLELGDSALYLCASSPDRYNEQFFGPGTRLTVL.

The rearrangement joins TRBV18 to TRBJ1-1; D is ambiguous. V was pared by 2 bases and J by 1 base, with 11 bases between. The CDR3 spans 15 residues. Germline CDR1 KGHSH, CDR2 LQKENI. In DNA form, the CDR3 reads TGTGCCAGCTCACCATTCGGCGGTGAGAACACTGAAGCTTTCTTT. Its translation is CASSPFGGENTEAFF. The variable domain in full, with the rest retrieved from reference TRBV18 and TRBJ1-1, is NAGVMQNPRHLVRRRGQEARLRCSPMKGHSHVYWYRQLPEEGLKFMVYLQKENIIDESGMPKERFSAEFPKEGPSILRIQQVVRGDSAAYFCASSPFGGENTEAFFGQGTRLTVV.

The chain uses TRBV5-1 and TRBJ2-1; D perhaps matches TRBD2 (6 bases). Germline CDR1 and CDR2: SGHRS and YFSETQ. Trimming shortened V by 6 bases and J by 4 bases, and 17 bases separated the two germline ends. The CDR3 covers 15 residues. The CDR3 sequence is CASKIAEGAYNEQFF. Written as DNA, the CDR3 is TGCGCCAGCAAGATAGCGGAGGGCGCTTACAATGAGCAGTTCTTC.

This chain links TRBV30 with TRBJ1-2, with D hard to call. CDR1 is GTSNPN, CDR2 SVGIG, per germline (reference sequence). V lost 3 bases and J 0 bases, leaving 14 bases between the germline ends. CDR3 length equals 15 residues. The CDR3 region has the DNA TGTGCCTGGAGCGCCGGTGCGGTGACTAACTATGGCTACACCTTC. It codes for CAWSAGAVTNYGYTF.

V usage is TRBV6-5 and J usage is TRBJ2-4; D perhaps matches TRBD2 (5 bases). Germline CDR1 reads MNHEY; CDR2 reads SVGAGI. This CDR3 spans 14 amino acids. The germline V and J ends were trimmed by 1 base and 8 bases, with 12 bases remaining between them. The CDR3 is CASSYLSGSDIQYF. CDR3 bases: TGTGCCAGCAGTTACTTATCGGGATCGGACATTCAGTACTTC.

The rearrangement joins TRBV7-2 to TRBJ2-2; 7 bases align to TRBD2. Germline loops: CDR1 SGHTA, CDR2 FQGNSA. Germline trimming cut 2 bases from V and 1 base from J; bases unmatched to any gene: 10. This CDR3 region has 18 residues. The DNA for the CDR3 is TGTGCCAGCAGCTTAACCCCGGGGAGGGCCGAGAACACCGGGGAGCTGTTTTTT. Amino acids: CASSLTPGRAENTGELFF.

This chain connects TRBV5-1 to TRBJ1-6; 10 positions agree with TRBD1. There are 15 residues in the CDR3. Trimming took 2 bases from V and 9 from J; bases not matched to a gene: 5. CDR1 and CDR2 from the germline V gene are SGHRS and YFSETQ. CDR3 sequence (DNA): TGCGCCAGCAGCTTCGACCGGACAGGGGGTTCACCCCTCCACTTT. As protein: CASSFDRTGGSPLHF.

The V call is TRBV19, the J call TRBJ1-5; 7 nucleotides match TRBD1. This CDR3 is 15 amino acids long. In germline, CDR1 is LNHDA, CDR2 SQIVND (reference sequence). Germline trimming cut 7 bases from V and 0 bases from J; bases unmatched to any gene: 6. The CDR3 region is CASKTTGYSNQPQHF. The CDR3 bases are TGTGCCAGTAAGACGACAGGGTATAGCAATCAGCCCCAGCATTTT.

This clone showed up just once. This chain uses TRBV9 with TRBJ1-2; unclear D gene. V lost 5 bases to trimming and J lost 3 bases, with 14 bases between them. The CDR3 runs 14 residues. Germline V lookup: CDR1 SGDLS, CDR2 YYNGEE. CDR3 amino acids: CASSPSGGYYGYTF. The CDR3 nucleotides are TGTGCCAGCAGTCCGAGCGGCGGCTACTATGGCTACACCTTC.

This rearrangement joins TRBV5-1 to TRBJ2-7; 8 positions agree with TRBD2. CDR1 and CDR2 (germline): SGHRS, YFSETQ. The CDR3 totals 13 residues. V trimming: 3 bases; J trimming: 6 bases; junction bases outside the gene matches: 5. The CDR3, as DNA: TGCGCCAGCAGCTCCCCGGGGGGGGGCGAGCAGTACTTC. This encodes CASSSPGGGEQYF.

The V and J genes are TRBV13 and TRBJ2-3, with 10 bases identical to TRBD2. V lost 3 bases and J lost 2; bases outside the gene matches: 11. The CDR3 is 18 residues long. The germline V gene has CDR1 PRHDT and CDR2 FYEKMQ (reference sequence). CDR3 sequence: CASSFRLRTSGNTDTQYF. Here the CDR3 DNA reads TGTGCCAGCAGCTTTAGGCTTAGGACTAGCGGCAACACAGATACGCAGTATTTT.

In nucleotides, the CDR3 is TGCGCCAGCAGCCCGGGACAACGGCCCTACGAGCAGTACTTC. Its protein product is CASSPGQRPYEQYF. This chain connects TRBV4-1 to TRBJ2-7; a possible D gene is TRBD1 (6 bases). This CDR3 contains 14 residues. Trimming cost V 4 bases and J 2 bases, with 12 bases left between them. Germline assignment: CDR1 MGHRA and CDR2 YSYEKL.

The genes are TRBV15 and TRBJ1-2; a weak D match, TRBD1 (5 bases). This CDR3 region has 13 residues. V shed 1 base and J shed 10 bases, with 13 bases lying between them. The germline V gene has CDR1 LNHNV and CDR2 YYDKDF (reference sequence). The CDR3: CATSRAGIEYYTF. CDR3 coding DNA: TGTGCCACCAGCAGAGCAGGGATTGAATACTACACCTTC.